Below are 26 T cell receptor beta chains sequenced from a single sample in a study of blood T cell repertoires in COVID-19. Only in-frame clones appear in the TCRdb table, and some are missing; sequencing was by immunoSEQ multiplex PCR. The sample contains about 300,000 clones, approximately 88% of which appear only once. Input material: peripheral blood. These receptors were taken from a young man with active or convalescent COVID-19.

The V call is TRBV6-5, the J call TRBJ2-7; D may be TRBD1 (5 bases). Trimming removed 2 bases from V and 0 bases from J, with 5 bases in between. The CDR3 has 13 amino acids. CDR1 and CDR2 from the germline V gene are MNHEY and SVGAGI. Here the CDR3 reads CASSYDSSYEQYF. The CDR3 DNA reads as TGTGCCAGCAGTTACGACAGCTCCTACGAGCAGTACTTC.

V is TRBV2 and J is TRBJ1-2, with no clear D. V lost 2 bases, J lost 10 bases, and 14 bases lay in between. CDR3 length: 13 amino acids. CDR1 SNHLY and CDR2 FYNNEI come from the germline V gene. Here the CDR3 reads CASSEWPGDDYTF. The DNA for the CDR3 is TGTGCCAGCAGTGAATGGCCTGGAGACGACTACACCTTC.

This clone appeared a single time. The chain combines TRBV5-1 with TRBJ2-2; TRBD1 agrees at 7 bases. Germline lookup yields CDR1 SGHRS and CDR2 YFSETQ. This CDR3 contains 17 residues. After removal of 1 base from V and 5 bases from J, the junction contained 11 bases not matched to a gene. CDR3 amino acids: CASSLRPGTVKTGELFF. In DNA, the CDR3 is TGCGCCAGCAGCTTGAGGCCCGGGACAGTTAAAACCGGGGAGCTGTTTTTT.

The chain carries TRBV3-1 (or the pseudogene TRBV3-2) and TRBJ1-2; D remains unclear. The germline V gene has CDR1 LGHDT and CDR2 YNNKEL (reference sequence). The CDR3 extends over 15 amino acids. The V end lost 0 bases, the J end lost 6 bases, and 14 bases lay between the germline ends. The CDR3 is CASSQDFGGVHGYTF. CDR3 nucleotide sequence: TGTGCCAGCAGCCAAGATTTCGGCGGGGTTCATGGCTACACCTTC.

The chain joins TRBV9 to TRBJ2-7, with D unresolved. This CDR3 is built from 14 residues. Per the germline V gene, CDR1 is SGDLS and CDR2 is YYNGEE. V was cut by 0 bases and J by 2 bases, with 9 bases left in between. CDR3 region: CASSVGGSPYEQYF. The DNA of the CDR3 is TGTGCCAGCAGCGTAGGAGGATCTCCCTACGAGCAGTACTTC.

With respect to this clone: Other DNA variants within this sample encode the same CDR3. The V and J genes are TRBV7-6 and TRBJ1-2, with 8 bases lining up with TRBD1. The trim removed 1 base at V and 4 bases at J, leaving 5 bases unmatched. Looked up from germline, CDR1 is SGHVS and CDR2 is FNYEAQ. This CDR3 contains 15 residues. The CDR3 DNA follows: TGTGCCAGCAGCTTAGGCCAGGGGGCGGGCTATGGCTACACCTTC. Protein sequence: CASSLGQGAGYGYTF.

V is TRBV7-6 and J is TRBJ2-3; 9 bases agree with TRBD1. V gave up 4 bases and J gave up 1 base; unmatched junction bases: 6. There are 16 residues in the CDR3. CDR1 and CDR2 (germline): SGHVS, FNYEAQ. CDR3 region: CASSSRTGEGTDTQYF. Here the CDR3 DNA reads TGTGCCAGCAGCTCCCGGACAGGGGAGGGCACAGATACGCAGTATTTT.

This clone has only one observation. The chain has TRBV5-1 and TRBJ1-6, with a possible D match to TRBD1 (6 bases). The V end lost 3 bases, the J end lost 6 bases, and 16 bases lay between the germline ends. CDR3 length: 16 amino acids. CDR1 and CDR2 from the germline V gene are SGHRS and YFSETQ. CDR3 residues: CASSSSQGKGNSPLHF. The CDR3 nucleotides read TGCGCCAGCAGCTCTTCCCAGGGGAAGGGTAATTCACCCCTCCACTTT.

This chain connects TRBV4-1 to TRBJ1-1, with TRBD1 matching 8 bases. V gave up 2 bases and J gave up 5 bases; unmatched junction bases: 16. Germline V CDR1 and CDR2: MGHRA, YSYEKL. The length of the CDR3 is 18 residues. Here the CDR3 reads CASSQHYRTGRRETEAFF. For the CDR3, the DNA is TGCGCCAGCAGCCAACATTACCGGACAGGGCGGCGGGAGACTGAAGCTTTCTTT.

CDR3 bases: TGTGCCAGCAGCGTGGACAGGGCCGATGAGCAGTTCTTC. Residues: CASSVDRADEQFF. The V gene is TRBV9, the J gene TRBJ2-1, with 8 bases lining up with TRBD1. The CDR3 is 13 residues long. Germline V lookup: CDR1 SGDLS, CDR2 YYNGEE. V shed 2 bases, J shed 8 bases, and the junction held 3 bases outside the gene matches. The entire variable domain, with the rest obtained from reference TRBV9 and TRBJ2-1, is as follows: DSGVTQTPKHLITATGQRVTLRCSPRSGDLSVYWYQQSLDQGLQFLIQYYNGEERAKGNILERFSAQQFPDLHSELNLSSLELGDSALYFCASSVDRADEQFFGPGTRLTVL.

The chain recombines TRBV19 with TRBJ1-1; TRBD1 might be the D (5 bases). This CDR3 region has 15 residues. CDR1 LNHDA and CDR2 SQIVND come from the germline V gene (reference sequence). V was trimmed by 5 bases and J by 0 bases, leaving 13 bases between them. The DNA for the CDR3 is TGTGCCAGTAGTTCGGCAGGGCAGCTGAACACTGAAGCTTTCTTT. Protein product: CASSSAGQLNTEAFF.

The J gene is TRBJ2-3, the V gene TRBV5-1; tentative D call: TRBD1 (7 bases). This CDR3 is 15 amino acids long. V dropped 4 bases and J dropped 3 bases, with 15 bases sitting between them. Germline CDR1 SGHRS, CDR2 YFSETQ. The CDR3 is CASSLTGDSTDTQYF. The CDR3 coding sequence is TGCGCCAGCAGCCTCACAGGGGACTCTACAGATACGCAGTATTTT.

Note on this clone: The sample carries other DNA sequences with the same CDR3. This chain connects TRBV6-5 to TRBJ2-5; 8 bases align to TRBD1. V lost 6 bases and J lost 4; bases outside the gene matches: 1. Germline V gene data show CDR1 as MNHEY and CDR2 as SVGAGI. The CDR3 extends over 12 amino acids. The CDR3 protein is CASSGQGETQYF. The CDR3 DNA sequence: TGTGCCAGCAGCGGACAGGGAGAGACCCAGTACTTC.

CDR3 region: CASSMRTSGGIKETQYF. CDR3 in DNA: TGTGCCAGTAGTATGAGGACTAGCGGGGGGATTAAAGAGACCCAGTACTTC. The J gene is TRBJ2-5, the V gene TRBV19; 14 nucleotides line up with TRBD2. The J segment lost 3 bases and the V segment lost 3 bases, leaving 6 bases of the junction unmatched. CDR1 and CDR2 from the germline V gene are LNHDA and SQIVND (reference sequence). This CDR3 has 17 amino acids.

This CDR3 reads CASTKRESSGANVLTF. In DNA, the CDR3 is TGTGCCAGTACTAAACGGGAGAGCTCTGGGGCCAACGTCCTGACTTTC. The V call is TRBV19, the J call TRBJ2-6, with D possibly TRBD2 on 6 matching bases. Per the germline V gene, CDR1 is LNHDA and CDR2 is SQIVND (reference sequence). This CDR3 comprises 16 residues. Trimming took off 7 bases at V and 0 bases at J, with 13 bases between the two ends.

V and J are TRBV7-2 and TRBJ2-2; the D gene is possibly TRBD2 (6 bases). This CDR3 has 15 amino acids. V gave up 8 bases and J gave up 5 bases, with 18 bases separating them. Germline V gene sequence: CDR1 SGHTA, CDR2 FQGNSA. The CDR3 is CASAPSRGTTGELFF. CDR3 nucleotide sequence: TGTGCCAGCGCTCCATCCCGGGGGACGACCGGGGAGCTGTTTTTT.

J is TRBJ1-5 and V is TRBV6-4, with D possibly matching TRBD1 (5 bases). V was cut by 4 bases and J by 9 bases, with 13 bases left in between. This CDR3 is 13 amino acids long. CDR1 is MRHNA and CDR2 is SNTAGT in the germline V gene. CDR3 nucleotides: TGTGCCAGCAGTGGGGCCCAGGGAGGGCCCCAGCATTTT. Protein: CASSGAQGGPQHF.

This clone was detected once. The rearrangement uses TRBV5-1 and TRBJ2-7; the D gene is possibly TRBD1 (6 bases). Germline V gene sequence: CDR1 SGHRS, CDR2 YFSETQ. There are 14 residues in the CDR3. The V end lost 0 bases, the J end lost 4 bases, and 11 bases lay between the germline ends. As DNA, the CDR3 is TGCGCCAGCAGCTTGGCCAGGGGTCTTTACGAGCAGTACTTC. Translating it yields CASSLARGLYEQYF.

The chain has TRBV5-1 and TRBJ1-2; D gene unclear. V lost 0 bases and J lost 8, with 14 bases in between. Germline values: CDR1 SGHRS, CDR2 YFSETQ. The CDR3 consists of 14 residues. CDR3 residues: CASSLGVLAEGYTF. The CDR3 DNA follows: TGCGCCAGCAGCTTGGGGGTGTTGGCGGAGGGCTACACCTTC.

DNA for the CDR3: TGTGCCAGCAGTTTATCCATGAGCACTGAAGCTTTCTTT. Protein product: CASSLSMSTEAFF. This rearrangement joins TRBV12-3 or TRBV12-4 to TRBJ1-1; D unclear. CDR3 length: 13 amino acids. Trimming took off 2 bases at V and 4 bases at J, with 8 bases between the two ends.

Only one count was recorded for this clone. The rearrangement links TRBV19 to TRBJ1-5; a weak D match, TRBD1 (5 bases). The germline V and J ends were trimmed by 7 bases and 7 bases, with 14 bases remaining between them. Germline CDR1 reads LNHDA; CDR2 reads SQIVND (reference sequence). This CDR3 contains 13 residues. The CDR3 DNA follows: TGTGCCAGTATGTCGGGGGGTCTACAGCCCCAGCATTTT. As protein: CASMSGGLQPQHF.

For the CDR3, the DNA is TGCGCCAGCAGCTTGACTCAACTAAATCCGAGTGGCTACACCTTC. Amino acids: CASSLTQLNPSGYTF. This chain joins TRBV5-1 and TRBJ1-2; no definite D call. Germline CDR1 SGHRS, CDR2 YFSETQ. Deletions cut 1 base from V and 7 bases from J, with 17 bases between. The CDR3 sequence is 15 residues long.

This clone showed up just once. The rearrangement uses TRBV7-2 and TRBJ1-5, with 10 bases aligning to TRBD1. The germline V gene has CDR1 SGHTA and CDR2 FQGNSA. The CDR3 has 14 residues. V gave up 4 bases and J gave up 7 bases; unmatched junction bases: 4. CDR3: CASSWDRGGQPQHF. The CDR3 nucleotides read TGTGCCAGCAGCTGGGACAGGGGCGGACAGCCCCAGCATTTT.

V and J are TRBV11-2 and TRBJ2-7; TRBD1 agrees at 7 bases. Germline trimming cut 2 bases from V and 4 bases from J; bases unmatched to any gene: 8. Germline-derived CDR1 and CDR2 are SGHAT and FQNNGV. The CDR3 runs 15 residues. The CDR3 reads CASSLTGVLVYEQYF. Here the CDR3 DNA reads TGTGCCAGCAGCTTAACAGGGGTATTAGTTTACGAGCAGTACTTC.

The rearrangement links TRBV6-5 to TRBJ1-5, with TRBD1 identical over 9 bases. The CDR3 runs to 14 residues. V trimming: 6 bases; J trimming: 6 bases; junction bases outside the gene matches: 6. Germline V gene data show CDR1 as MNHEY and CDR2 as SVGAGI. The CDR3 nucleotides read TGTGCCAGCAGAAGGACAGGGGAGGGTCAGCCCCAGCATTTT. Protein product: CASRRTGEGQPQHF.

This chain uses TRBV5-8 with TRBJ2-3, with D uncertain. The ends were cut back, 4 bases at V and 2 bases at J, with 17 bases in the middle. The CDR3 has 16 residues. The germline gives CDR1 SGHTS, CDR2 YDEGEE. This CDR3 reads CASSPLSRRYTDTQYF. The CDR3 coding sequence is TGTGCCAGCAGCCCACTATCTCGGAGATACACAGATACGCAGTATTTT.